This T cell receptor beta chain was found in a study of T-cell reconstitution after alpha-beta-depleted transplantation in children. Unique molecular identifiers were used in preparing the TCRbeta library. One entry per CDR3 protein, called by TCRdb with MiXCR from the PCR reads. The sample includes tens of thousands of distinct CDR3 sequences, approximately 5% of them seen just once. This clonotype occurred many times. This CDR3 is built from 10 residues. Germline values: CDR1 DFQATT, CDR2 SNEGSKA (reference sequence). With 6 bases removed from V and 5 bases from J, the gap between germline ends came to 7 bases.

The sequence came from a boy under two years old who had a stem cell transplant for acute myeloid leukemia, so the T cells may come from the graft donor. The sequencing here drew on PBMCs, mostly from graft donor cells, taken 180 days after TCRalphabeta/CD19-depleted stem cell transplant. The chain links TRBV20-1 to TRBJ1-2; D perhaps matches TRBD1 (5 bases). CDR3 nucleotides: TGCAGTGCACCAGGGTATGGCTACACCTTC. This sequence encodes CSAPGYGYTF.